This record looks at one T cell receptor beta chain sequence and its context. Its antigen is undetermined. One junction end disagrees with the germline gene, perhaps due to a read error. CDR3 size: 15 residues. Germline V CDR1 and CDR2: SNHLY, FYNNEI. The data were obtained in a study of T cell repertoires in cytomegalovirus infection. Background on the study: Through public TCR beta signatures, both CMV infection and matching HLA type were indicated. Regarding the study as a whole: HLA-C-restricted, CMV-specific TCR beta clonotypes were dominant ex vivo. CMV carriers with the relevant HLA were identified by cumulative public TCR beta family frequency.

TCRdb reanalysed the reads using MiXCR and keeps one entry per CDR3 protein. This table has about 450,000 distinct CDR3 sequences, around 32% appearing once. The sequence was obtained from a human donor in good health (CMV status not recorded). Some clones in this sample may be carry-over from other donors' samples. Source material: PBMCs. This rearrangement joins TRBV2 to TRBJ2-2; 7 positions match TRBD1. As DNA, the CDR3 is TGTGCCAGCAATGAAGGGGGCGCGAACACCGGGGAGCTGTTTTTT. Translating gives CASNEGGANTGELFF.